One and the same sample provided the 9 T cell receptor beta chains below, sequenced in a study of vaccination and CD4 T cells after COVID-19. Regarding treatment: roughly 11-day PBMC culture with coronavirus spike peptide pools or control peptides (ViraFEST assay). Their antigen targets remain unknown. Sequencing of cultured CD4+ T cell DNA used the Oncomine TCR Beta short-read assay. TCRdb re-derived calls from the PCR reads in MiXCR, one entry per CDR3 protein. Of tens of thousands of distinct CDR3 sequences listed, less than 60% are singletons. Sample: CD4+ T cells from blood, cultured in vitro, taken before SARS-CoV-2 vaccination. Source of these receptors: a human donor who received a COVID-19 vaccine.

The V and J genes are TRBV20-1 and TRBJ2-2; 9 bases line up with TRBD1. The germline gives CDR1 DFQATT, CDR2 SNEGSKA (reference sequence). J gave up 6 bases and V 4 bases, and 12 bases lay outside the gene matches. This CDR3 is 16 amino acids long. DNA for the CDR3: TGCAGTGCTACGGACAGGGGCAAAGGTCGAGCCGGGGAGCTGTTTTTT. It encodes CSATDRGKGRAGELFF.

The rearrangement uses TRBV11-1 and TRBJ1-1; 9 nucleotides match TRBD1. The CDR3 sequence is 15 residues long. Looked up from germline, CDR1 is SGHAT and CDR2 is FQDESV (reference sequence). J gave up 1 base and V 1 base, and 1 base lay outside the gene matches. This CDR3 is CASSLGQGENTEAFF. Here the CDR3 DNA reads TGTGCCAGCAGCTTAGGACAGGGGGAGAACACTGAAGCTTTCTTT.

This rearrangement joins TRBV5-8 to TRBJ2-5, with TRBD2 identical over 10 bases. J lost 4 bases, V lost 7 bases, and 10 bases had no gene match. This CDR3 has 15 residues. Germline V CDR1 and CDR2: SGHTS, YDEGEE. The CDR3 spells CASPSSSGGGETQYF. For the CDR3, the DNA is TGTGCCAGCCCCAGCTCTAGCGGGGGAGGAGAGACCCAGTACTTC.

The chain carries TRBV3-1 and TRBJ2-7, with a weak D call TRBD2 (6 bases). Germline V gene lookup returns CDR1 LGHDT and CDR2 YNNKEL (reference sequence). Trimming took 0 bases from V and 2 from J, leaving 11 bases between them. This CDR3 is built from 15 residues. CDR3 loop: CASSQDSGGAYEQYF. The CDR3 DNA reads as TGTGCCAGCAGCCAAGATTCGGGCGGGGCCTACGAGCAGTACTTC.

This chain connects TRBV6-5 to TRBJ2-5, with a tentative D call TRBD2 (7 bases). There are 16 residues in the CDR3. CDR1 is MNHEY and CDR2 is SVGAGI in the germline V gene. V lost 2 bases to trimming and J lost 2 bases, with 15 bases between them. CDR3 sequence (DNA): TGTGCCAGCAGTTACAGGGGGGGCCGAAGACAAGAGACCCAGTACTTC. It is translated as CASSYRGGRRQETQYF.

V gene TRBV14 combines with J gene TRBJ1-2; tentatively, D is TRBD1 (5 bases). This CDR3 spans 14 amino acids. Germline values: CDR1 SGHDN, CDR2 FVKESK. Trimming removed 1 base at V and 7 bases at J, with 13 bases between. CDR3 nucleotides: TGTGCCAGCAGCCAAGTGGGGGAAGTTGGTGGCTACACCTTC. Its translation: CASSQVGEVGGYTF.

The chain links TRBV2 to TRBJ2-5; 7 nucleotides line up with TRBD2. Trimming cost V 6 bases and J 2 bases; bases outside gene matches: 6. CDR1 SNHLY and CDR2 FYNNEI come from the germline V gene. The CDR3 consists of 14 residues. CDR3 nucleotides: TGTGCCAGCAGGGGGCTAGCGGCGCAAGAGACCCAGTACTTC. It is translated as CASRGLAAQETQYF.

The chain uses TRBV12-3 or TRBV12-4 and TRBJ2-5; 12 bases fit TRBD2. The CDR3 totals 13 residues. The V gene end was trimmed by 4 bases and the J gene end by 12 bases; junction bases not matched to a gene: 6. The CDR3 DNA is TGTGCCAGCAGTTCTGGACTAGCGGGGAATAAGTACTTC. Translation: CASSSGLAGNKYF.

V usage is TRBV20-1 and J usage is TRBJ2-3; weak D call: TRBD2 (6 bases). The CDR3 loop spans 13 amino acids. CDR1 is DFQATT and CDR2 is SNEGSKA in the germline V gene (reference sequence). Trimming took off 5 bases at V and 5 bases at J, with 14 bases between the two ends. The CDR3 reads CSAYLTGGDTQYF. As DNA, the CDR3 is TGCAGTGCTTATCTCACCGGGGGAGATACGCAGTATTTT.